This T cell receptor beta chain was sequenced during a study of blood T cell repertoires in COVID-19. Looking at the study overall: Sites across the United States, Italy and Spain contributed samples from acute and convalescent COVID-19.

Recruited during active infection, patients (from Seattle) were subsequently followed longitudinally. Data came from immunoSEQ multiplex PCR; TCRdb stores just in-frame clones and leaves some out. The sample lists 200,000 to 250,000 clones; over 80% were seen once. Germline loops: CDR1 SGHDT, CDR2 YYEEEE. CDR3 length equals 12 residues. Trimming cost V 1 base and J 5 bases, with 6 bases left between them. Sequencing was carried out using peripheral blood. J is TRBJ2-5 and V is TRBV5-6; unclear D gene. The sequence came from a man between 25 and 39 years old with COVID-19, enrolled during active disease. For the CDR3, the DNA is TGTGCCAGCAGCTTGTATCCGGAGACCCAGTACTTC. Its translation: CASSLYPETQYF.